Listed here are 19 T cell receptor beta chains from one sample, sequenced in a study of shared clonotypes between healthy human individuals (dated by TCRdb to the early 2020s). The library was made by the immunoSEQ multiplex PCR assay. The immuneACCESS repertoire file appears here via TCRdb, limited to in-frame rearrangements. These files lack a portion of the clones; in checked studies, under half of the deficit traces to unresolved V genes, and the cause of the others is not known. The sample profile shows hundreds of thousands of clones; 90% to 96% of them were found once. Under 0.06% of the sample rests with the top ten. Material: naive CD4+ T cells sorted from blood. According to the study, the label for this sample's cell subset or site signals: CD45RA+ positively selected. The receptor source for this set is a woman aged 25 to 45 in good health.

The chain is built from TRBV7-3 and TRBJ2-1, with 10 bases that match TRBD2. The CDR3 covers 15 residues. With 5 bases clipped from V and 8 bases from J, the junction kept 9 bases outside the gene matches. Germline V gene sequence: CDR1 SGHTA, CDR2 FQGTGA. CDR3 coding DNA: TGTGCCAGCAGCCTGGGGCTAGCGGGAGTAGATGAGCAGTTCTTC. The encoded protein is CASSLGLAGVDEQFF.

The rearrangement uses TRBV28 and TRBJ1-2; D gene unclear. The CDR3 runs to 13 residues. From germline, CDR1 is MDHEN and CDR2 SYDVKM. V was clipped by 4 bases and J by 7 bases, with 13 bases between them. CDR3 in amino acids: CASSYTPEAGYTF. The CDR3 DNA sequence: TGTGCCAGCAGTTATACCCCTGAGGCTGGCTACACCTTC.

CDR3 DNA: TGTGCCACCAGCTGGACCGTCTCGCAGCAGCCCCAGCATTTT. This codes for CATSWTVSQQPQHF. V and J are TRBV15 and TRBJ1-5; D is undetermined. This CDR3 spans 14 amino acids. Germline assignment: CDR1 LNHNV and CDR2 YYDKDF (reference sequence). Trimming pared 5 bases from V and 7 bases from J, leaving 15 bases between. Complete variable domain (other parts from reference TRBV15 and TRBJ1-5): DAMVIQNPRYQVTQFGKPVTLSCSQTLNHNVMYWYQQKSSQAPKLLFHYYDKDFNNEADTPDNFQSRRPNTSFCFLDIRSPGLGDTAMYLCATSWTVSQQPQHFGDGTRLSIL.

The chain employs TRBV21-1 and TRBJ2-7; the table calls TRBD2, which could not be checked here. TRBV21-1 is assigned pseudogene status. The length of the CDR3 is 15 residues. This CDR3 is CASSKVRGCSYEQYF. The CDR3 nucleotides read TGTGCCAGCAGCAAAGTCCGGGGATGCTCCTACGAGCAGTACTTC.

The chain combines TRBV6-6 with TRBJ1-1, with TRBD1 as a possible D gene (5 bases). The V end was cut by 0 bases, the J end by 1 base, with 9 bases between. The CDR3 has 15 amino acids. Germline loops: CDR1 MNHNY, CDR2 SVGAGI (reference sequence). CDR3 region: CASSYSGGTNTEAFF. CDR3 bases: TGTGCCAGCAGTTACTCGGGGGGGACGAACACTGAAGCTTTCTTT.

V is TRBV11-2 and J is TRBJ2-7; 9 bases align to TRBD2. This CDR3 spans 17 amino acids. Germline V CDR1 and CDR2: SGHAT, FQNNGV. V was clipped by 0 bases and J by 0 bases; unmatched bases: 6. CDR3 sequence: CASSLDLGLASSYEQYF. For the CDR3, the DNA is TGTGCCAGCAGCTTAGATCTTGGACTAGCGAGCTCCTACGAGCAGTACTTC.

The chain employs TRBV6-5 and TRBJ2-7, with 12 bases that match TRBD2. Losses at the gene ends were 6 bases for V and 7 bases for J; bases not matched to a gene: 7. The CDR3 totals 14 residues. Germline V gives CDR1 MNHEY, CDR2 SVGAGI. CDR3 sequence (DNA): TGTGCCAGCAGCCCCAGGACTAGCGGGATTGAGCAGTACTTC. It is translated as CASSPRTSGIEQYF.

Notes on this clone: This sample includes further DNA sequences coding for the same CDR3. This sequence joins TRBV27 and TRBJ2-3, with 7 bases fitting TRBD2. In germline, CDR1 is MNHEY, CDR2 SMNVEV (reference sequence). The J segment lost 2 bases and the V segment lost 2 bases, leaving 1 base of the junction unmatched. The CDR3 has 14 amino acids. The CDR3 region is CASSLAGDTDTQYF. In nucleotides, the CDR3 is TGTGCCAGCAGTTTAGCGGGAGACACAGATACGCAGTATTTT.

The rearrangement uses TRBV28 and TRBJ2-1, with 8 bases identical to TRBD1. The V segment lost 2 bases and the J segment 4 bases; nucleotides outside the gene matches: 4. The V gene's germline CDR1 is MDHEN and CDR2 SYDVKM. The CDR3 totals 15 residues. CDR3 loop: CASSLIGTGYNEQFF. The CDR3 nucleotides read TGTGCCAGCAGTTTAATAGGGACAGGTTACAATGAGCAGTTCTTC.

The chain has TRBV5-4 and TRBJ2-7; tentatively, D is TRBD1 (5 bases). The CDR3 loop spans 13 amino acids. Germline V gives CDR1 SGHNT, CDR2 YYREEE (reference sequence). With 2 bases removed from V and 5 bases from J, the gap between germline ends came to 11 bases. The CDR3 here is CASSFSQGHEQYF. The CDR3 bases are TGTGCCAGCAGCTTCTCGCAGGGCCACGAGCAGTACTTC.

V and J are TRBV28 and TRBJ2-1; D could derive from TRBD1 or TRBD2 (5 bases each). This CDR3 contains 13 residues. CDR1 and CDR2 from the germline V gene are MDHEN and SYDVKM. V was shortened by 11 bases and J by 9 bases, with 20 bases between the two germline ends. The CDR3 sequence is CAVGDEPPPEQFF. The CDR3 nucleotides are TGTGCCGTAGGGGACGAACCCCCTCCTGAGCAGTTCTTC.

The chain combines TRBV2 with TRBJ2-6; D is uncertain. Trimming removed 2 bases from V and 0 bases from J, with 8 bases in between. The CDR3 extends over 16 amino acids. From germline, CDR1 is SNHLY and CDR2 FYNNEI. The DNA of the CDR3 is TGTGCCAGCAGTGAAACGCGTTCCTCTGGGGCCAACGTCCTGACTTTC. Its translation is CASSETRSSGANVLTF.

The rearrangement links TRBV4-1 to TRBJ2-2; 8 nucleotides match TRBD2. V lost 5 bases, J lost 0 bases, and 2 bases stayed unmatched. Germline values: CDR1 MGHRA, CDR2 YSYEKL. This CDR3 comprises 15 residues. This CDR3 is CASSGLAPNTGELFF. In nucleotides, the CDR3 is TGCGCCAGCAGCGGACTAGCCCCGAACACCGGGGAGCTGTTTTTT.

The chain couples TRBV10-3 to TRBJ1-1; the D is unclear. There are 12 residues in the CDR3. The V and J ends lost 0 bases and 11 bases respectively, with 10 bases between them. The germline gives CDR1 ENHRY, CDR2 SYGVKD. CDR3: CAISESDYAAFF. CDR3 nucleotide sequence: TGTGCCATCAGTGAGTCGGATTATGCGGCTTTCTTT.

The chain recombines TRBV18 with TRBJ1-4, with D possibly being TRBD1 (6 bases). Germline lookup yields CDR1 KGHSH and CDR2 LQKENI. The length of the CDR3 is 16 residues. Trimming removed 3 bases at V and 2 bases at J, with 13 bases between. CDR3: CASSPFQDSTNEKLFF. In nucleotides, the CDR3 is TGTGCCAGCTCACCGTTTCAGGACAGCACTAATGAAAAACTGTTTTTT.

The chain recombines TRBV19 with TRBJ1-3; D call uncertain. The CDR3 has 16 residues. The germline V gene encodes CDR1 LNHDA and CDR2 SQIVND (reference sequence). Trimming removed 6 bases at V and 0 bases at J, with 15 bases between. The CDR3 protein is CASSQGGLTSGNTIYF. In DNA, the CDR3 is TGTGCCAGTAGCCAAGGAGGGCTCACCTCTGGAAACACCATATATTTT.

The J gene is TRBJ2-1, the V gene TRBV12-2; the D call in the table, TRBD2, was not verified against the DNA. TRBV12-2 is a pseudogene. The CDR3 sequence is 17 residues long. This chain's CDR3 is CASRPGRVGGSYNEQFF. The CDR3 DNA sequence: TGTGCAAGTCGTCCCGGTCGTGTGGGGGGGTCCTACAATGAGCAGTTCTTC.

CDR3 loop: CAWSVLGEQYF. The CDR3 nucleotides are TGTGCCTGGAGTGTACTCGGGGAGCAGTACTTC. The V and J genes are TRBV30 and TRBJ2-7, with no clear D. Germline values: CDR1 GTSNPN, CDR2 SVGIG (reference sequence). The length of the CDR3 is 11 residues. Trimming stripped 0 bases from V and 7 bases from J, with 7 bases between.

The chain has TRBV25-1 and TRBJ2-6, with a tentative D call TRBD1 (5 bases). The CDR3 spans 15 residues. The V and J ends lost 3 bases and 1 base respectively, with 7 bases between them. Looked up from germline, CDR1 is MGHDK and CDR2 is SYGVNS. The CDR3: CASSDPGSGANVLTF. As DNA, the CDR3 is TGTGCCAGCAGTGATCCAGGGTCTGGGGCCAACGTCCTGACTTTC.